The clone carrying this T cell receptor (beta chain) appeared many times. As yet, its antigen is unknown. This sample stems from a study of T-cell reconstitution after alpha-beta-depleted transplantation in children. CDR1 is MDHEN and CDR2 is SYDVKM in the germline V gene. This CDR3 has 14 residues. V gave up 2 bases and J gave up 6 bases, with 14 bases separating them. For TCRbeta, the library was prepared with unique molecular identifiers. In TCRdb, the PCR reads were re-called with MiXCR into one record per CDR3 protein. This sample has around 490,000 distinct CDR3 sequences, with about an eighth found just once. Study findings and constraints: Expanded graft clones, several hundred of them, were reportedly the source of alpha-beta T cells about two months after transplant. T-cell counts and diversity at one year post-transplant came mainly from newly produced T cells.

The sequence derives from a female patient aged 2 to 10 who had a stem cell transplant for aplastic anemia, so the T cells may come from the graft donor. This specimen was PBMCs, mostly from graft donor cells, taken 180 days after TCRalphabeta/CD19-depleted stem cell transplant. The chain recombines TRBV28 with TRBJ2-7, with a tentative D call TRBD2 (5 bases). In DNA form, the CDR3 reads TGTGCCAGCAGTTTACGGCAGGACTGCTGCGAGCAGTACTTC. It specifies CASSLRQDCCEQYF.